This T cell receptor beta chain was retrieved from a study of beta chain features in type 1 diabetes. Findings of the study overall: For patients, the naive, central memory and Treg TCRB repertoires appeared more alike than for healthy donors. Type 1 diabetes patients showed a moderate but significant shortening of TCRB CDR3s in all four CD4+ subsets.

After removal of 2 bases from V and 7 bases from J, the junction contained 2 bases not matched to a gene. CDR1 and CDR2 (germline): SGHRS, YFSETQ. CDR3 size: 14 residues. Expressed TCRB transcripts got sequenced, as all isolated RNA was reverse transcribed. The data were produced by immunoSEQ multiplex PCR, yet TCRdb's version contains in-frame clones alone and is incomplete. The sample includes around 250,000 clones, more than 11% of them seen just once. Regarding this clone: Its antigen is unknown.

The chain carries TRBV5-1 and TRBJ1-4, with 10 bases identical to TRBD1. This clonotype originated in a man in his thirties or forties with type 1 diabetes. The sequencing input was naive CD4+ T cells from blood. CDR3 coding DNA: TGCGCCAGCAGCTTCCGGGACAGGGGTGAAAAACTGTTTTTT. Protein product: CASSFRDRGEKLFF. The entire variable domain, with the rest obtained from reference TRBV5-1 and TRBJ1-4, is as follows: KAGVTQTPRYLIKTRGQQVTLSCSPISGHRSVSWYQQTPGQGLQFLFEYFSETQRNKGNFPGRFSGRQFSNSRSEMNVSTLELGDSALYLCASSFRDRGEKLFFGSGTQLSVL.